This TCR beta chain appears in the sequencing data of a study of T cell clonality in common variable immunodeficiency. Study outcomes and limitations: TCRbeta clonality was increased in CVID versus healthy controls.

This clone was recorded at least ten times. Antigen specificity is unknown. Coverage ceases 3 residues before the CDR3 finishes, and the germline J gene fills in the end. The V and J ends lost 0 bases and 2 bases respectively, with 11 bases between them. The CDR3 runs 15 residues. Germline assignment: CDR1 LNHDA and CDR2 SQIVND (reference sequence). Sequencing input was equivalent genomic DNA from CVID and controls. Only in-frame clones appear in the TCRdb table, and some are missing; sequencing was by immunoSEQ multiplex PCR. The record shows 30,000 to 40,000 clones for this sample, with no singletons present. Both groups were predominantly of Caucasian heritage.

The source of this sequence is a person aged 18 to 70 in good health. The specimen sequenced was peripheral blood mononuclear cells. The chain carries TRBV19 and TRBJ2-7; D is possibly TRBD2 (6 bases). CDR3 sequence reads: CASSIDREAPYEQYF. The part of the CDR3 DNA that was read is TGTGCCAGTAGTATAGACAGGGAGGCCCCCTACGAG. The full variable domain, rest sourced from reference TRBV19 and TRBJ2-7, is DGGITQSPKYLFRKEGQNVTLSCEQNLNHDAMYWYRQDPGQGLRLIYYSQIVNDFQKGDIAEGYSVSREKKESFPLTVTSAQKNPTAFYLCASSIDREAPYEQYFGPGTRLTVT.